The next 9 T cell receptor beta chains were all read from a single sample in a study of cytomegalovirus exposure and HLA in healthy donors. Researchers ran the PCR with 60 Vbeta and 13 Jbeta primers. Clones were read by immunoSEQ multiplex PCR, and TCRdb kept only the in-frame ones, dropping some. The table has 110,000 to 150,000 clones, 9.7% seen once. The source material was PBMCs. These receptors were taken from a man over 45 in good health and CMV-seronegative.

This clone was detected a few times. This chain's CDR3 is CAISLGTGEKLFF. The DNA for the CDR3 is TGTGCCATCAGTCTAGGGACAGGGGAAAAACTGTTTTTT. The V call is TRBV10-3, the J call TRBJ1-4; 9 nucleotides align to TRBD1. Unmatched junction bases numbered 3, after V lost 5 bases and J lost 8 bases. The germline V gene encodes CDR1 ENHRY and CDR2 SYGVKD. The CDR3 covers 13 residues.

DNA for the CDR3: TGTGCCAGCAGCCAGAACAGGGGCCATGAGCAGTTCTTC. As protein: CASSQNRGHEQFF. The chain has TRBV7-6 and TRBJ2-1; TRBD1 aligns across 7 bases. The CDR3 extends over 13 amino acids. The V gene end was trimmed by 5 bases and the J gene end by 8 bases; junction bases not matched to a gene: 6. CDR1 is SGHVS and CDR2 is FNYEAQ in the germline V gene.

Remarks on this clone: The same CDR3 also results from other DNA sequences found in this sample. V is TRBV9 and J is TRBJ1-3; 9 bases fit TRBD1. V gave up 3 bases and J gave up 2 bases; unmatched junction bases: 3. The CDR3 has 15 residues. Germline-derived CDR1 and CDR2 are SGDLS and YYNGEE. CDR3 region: CASSARQGAGNTIYF. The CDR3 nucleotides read TGTGCCAGCAGCGCCAGACAGGGGGCTGGAAACACCATATATTTT.

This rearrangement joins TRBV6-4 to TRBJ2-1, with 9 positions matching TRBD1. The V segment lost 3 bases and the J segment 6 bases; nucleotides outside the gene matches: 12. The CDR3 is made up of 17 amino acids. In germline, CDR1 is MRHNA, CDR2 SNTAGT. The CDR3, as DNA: TGTGCCAGCAGTGAATTCCTCGGGACAGGGAAAGGCAATGAGCAGTTCTTC. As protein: CASSEFLGTGKGNEQFF.

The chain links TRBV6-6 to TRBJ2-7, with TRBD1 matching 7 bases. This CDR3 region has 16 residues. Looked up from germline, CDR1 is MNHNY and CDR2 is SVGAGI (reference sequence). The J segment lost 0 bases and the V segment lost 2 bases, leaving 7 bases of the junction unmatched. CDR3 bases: TGTGCCAGCAGTTACCCGACAGGGCCCAGCTCCTACGAGCAGTACTTC. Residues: CASSYPTGPSSYEQYF.

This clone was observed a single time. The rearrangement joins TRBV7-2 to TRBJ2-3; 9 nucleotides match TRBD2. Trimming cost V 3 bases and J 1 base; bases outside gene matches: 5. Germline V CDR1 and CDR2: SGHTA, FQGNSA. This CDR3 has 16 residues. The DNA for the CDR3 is TGTGCCAGCAGCTTCCAAGGACTAGCGCGCACAGATACGCAGTATTTT. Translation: CASSFQGLARTDTQYF.

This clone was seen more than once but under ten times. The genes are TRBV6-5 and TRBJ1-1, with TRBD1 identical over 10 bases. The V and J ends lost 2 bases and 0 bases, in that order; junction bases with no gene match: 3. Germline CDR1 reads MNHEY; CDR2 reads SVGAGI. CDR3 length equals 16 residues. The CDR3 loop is CASSYGDRGLNTEAFF. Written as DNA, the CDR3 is TGTGCCAGCAGTTACGGGGACAGGGGCTTGAACACTGAAGCTTTCTTT.

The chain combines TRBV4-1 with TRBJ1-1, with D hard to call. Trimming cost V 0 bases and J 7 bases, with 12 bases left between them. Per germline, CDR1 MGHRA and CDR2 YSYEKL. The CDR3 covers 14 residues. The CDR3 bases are TGCGCCAGCAGCCAAGATCGAGGAAGCGTTGAAGCTTTCTTT. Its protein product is CASSQDRGSVEAFF.

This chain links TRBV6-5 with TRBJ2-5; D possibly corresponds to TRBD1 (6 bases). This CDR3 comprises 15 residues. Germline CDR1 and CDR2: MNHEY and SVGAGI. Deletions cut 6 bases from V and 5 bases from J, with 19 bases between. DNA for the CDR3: TGTGCCAGCAGCCCCCAGGGGCGCCTGGGGGAGACCCAGTACTTC. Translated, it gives CASSPQGRLGETQYF.